The 31 T cell receptor beta chains below were found in one sample sequenced in a study of tumor-infiltrating lymphocytes in primary liver carcinoma. DNA and RNA were both co-extracted from about 19-30 mg of bulk tissue that had not been sorted. From around 500 ng of total RNA, TCR beta-specific cDNA was reverse-transcribed using a constant-region primer. Slightly modified ARM-PCR, run as three nested multiplex PCR rounds, produced the TCR beta libraries. The opening two PCR rounds, approximately 10 cycles each, paired TRBV1-TRBV30 forward primers with a C-beta reverse primer. MiXCR, applied by TCRdb to the multiplex PCR reads, yields one record per CDR3 protein. In the table there are some 95,000 distinct CDR3 sequences, around 70% of which are singletons. Material: tumor-adjacent normal liver tissue. Receptors were obtained from a man aged 35-49 years with primary liver carcinoma and hepatitis B virus infection.

This chain links TRBV7-9 with TRBJ2-2, with a weak D call TRBD1 (5 bases). The germline V and J ends were trimmed by 5 bases and 3 bases, with 13 bases remaining between them. This CDR3 is built from 15 residues. Germline lookup yields CDR1 SEHNR and CDR2 FQNEAQ (reference sequence). The DNA for the CDR3 is TGTGCCAGCAGCCTCCAGGGAAGCCACACCGGGGAGCTGTTTTTT. Encoded protein: CASSLQGSHTGELFF.

The V and J genes are TRBV2 and TRBJ1-1; a weak D match, TRBD1 (6 bases). The CDR3 length is 12 residues. V gave up 7 bases and J gave up 12 bases, with 18 bases separating them. Germline loops: CDR1 SNHLY, CDR2 FYNNEI. CDR3 region: CASNQGRQGTFF. DNA of the CDR3: TGTGCCAGCAATCAGGGGCGGCAGGGAACTTTCTTT.

CDR3 loop: CASSLDPGGSEAFF. Here the CDR3 DNA reads TGCGCCAGCAGCTTGGATCCAGGGGGTAGTGAAGCTTTCTTT. The rearrangement links TRBV5-1 to TRBJ1-1, with 7 positions matching TRBD1. With 0 bases clipped from V and 7 bases from J, the junction kept 6 bases outside the gene matches. The CDR3 loop spans 14 amino acids. Per the germline V gene, CDR1 is SGHRS and CDR2 is YFSETQ.

Of note for this clonotype: One end of the junction fails to match germline, which may point to a read error. The V call is TRBV11-2, the J call TRBJ2-5; D is unresolved. The CDR3 totals 16 residues. Germline-derived CDR1 and CDR2 are SGHAT and FQNNGV. CDR3 residues: CASSLDLGRRQEAQYF. The CDR3 DNA follows: TGTGCCAGCAGCTTAGATCTGGGAAGGCGACAAGAGGCCCAGTACTTC.

Of note for this clonotype: A read error may produce the germline difference seen at one junction end. The chain joins TRBV11-2 to TRBJ2-7; TRBD2 is a possible D gene (6 bases). Looked up from germline, CDR1 is SGHAT and CDR2 is FQNNGV. The CDR3 has 15 residues. This CDR3 is CTSSLSVGISYEQYF. As DNA, the CDR3 is TGTACTAGCAGCCTATCTGTGGGAATATCCTACGAGCAATACTTC. Combining the CDR3 with reference TRBV11-2 and TRBJ2-7 gives the whole variable domain EAGVAQSPRYKIIEKRQSVAFWCNPISGHATLYWYQQILGQGPKLLIQFQNNGVVDDSQLPKDRFSAERLKGVDSTLKIQPAKLEDSAVYLCTSSLSVGISYEQYFGPGTRLTVT.

As concerns this clonotype: The junction and the germline gene differ at one end; a read error may be behind it. V is TRBV11-2 and J is TRBJ2-2, with D perhaps TRBD1 (6 bases). CDR1 and CDR2 from the germline V gene are SGHAT and FQNNGV. The CDR3 extends over 17 amino acids. CDR3 protein: CTSSFDRNRVDTGELFF. CDR3 nucleotides: TGTACCAGCAGCTTTGATCGGAACAGGGTCGACACCGGGGAGCTGTTTTTT.

In regard to this clonotype: An end of the junction differs from the germline gene, which may be a read error. The rearrangement links TRBV18 to TRBJ1-1; a weak D match, TRBD1 (5 bases). Germline lookup yields CDR1 KGHSH and CDR2 LQKENI. CDR3 length equals 14 residues. As DNA, the CDR3 is TGTGCCAGCTCGCCAGGAAGGGGAGGCACTGGAGCTTTCTTT. This codes for CASSPGRGGTGAFF.

The CDR3: CANSALSTGGGDEQFF. The DNA of the CDR3 is TGTGCGAACAGTGCCCTCTCCACCGGGGGGGGCGATGAGCAGTTCTTC. V and J are TRBV6-1 and TRBJ2-1; 8 nucleotides line up with TRBD2. This CDR3 contains 16 residues. The germline V gene encodes CDR1 MNHNS and CDR2 SASEGT.

Concerning this clonotype itself: A much larger clone lies one base from this, so it may be a read error. The conserved closing phenylalanine or tryptophan is absent in this CDR3, likely reflecting a read error. The chain combines TRBV30 with TRBJ1-5; D remains ambiguous. CDR3 length equals 14 residues. Germline values: CDR1 GTSNPN, CDR2 SVGIG (reference sequence). The germline V and J ends were trimmed by 3 bases and 0 bases, with 9 bases remaining between them. CDR3 DNA sequence: TGTGCCTGGAGCGGGCAGGCTAGCAATCAGCCCCAGCATTAT. Protein sequence: CAWSGQASNQPQHY.

This clonotype was detected once. At one of its ends the junction is not consistent with the germline gene, which may arise from a read error. The V gene is TRBV28, the J gene TRBJ2-5; TRBD2 matches at 12 bases. CDR1 MDHEN and CDR2 SYDVKM come from the germline V gene. This CDR3 is 16 amino acids long. The CDR3 spells CGSRLAGGSLQETQYF. CDR3 DNA sequence: TGTGGCAGCCGTCTAGCGGGAGGGAGCTTACAAGAGACCCAGTACTTC.

On this clonotype: This may be a read error, as it is one base from a much larger clone. The V and J genes are TRBV4-1 and TRBJ2-7; possible D gene TRBD1, 6 bases. Trimming stripped 0 bases from V and 12 bases from J, with 15 bases between. The length of the CDR3 is 13 residues. Germline V CDR1 and CDR2: MGHRA, YSYEKL. The CDR3 protein is CASSQEVRTVLYF. CDR3 in DNA: TGCGCCAGCAGCCAAGAAGTCAGGACAGTCTTGTACTTC.

Concerning this clonotype itself: A read error may be the cause here, since a much bigger clone is one base away. This sequence joins TRBV10-2 and TRBJ1-2, with TRBD1 matching 8 bases. Germline V CDR1 and CDR2: WSHSY, SAAADI. The CDR3 is 12 amino acids. V was clipped by 6 bases and J by 8 bases; unmatched bases: 5. The CDR3: CASRGQDVGYTF. The CDR3 DNA sequence: TGCGCCAGCAGGGGACAGGATGTAGGCTACACCTTC.

On this clonotype: A junction boundary mismatches the germline segment, possibly from a read error. This sequence joins TRBV4-1 and TRBJ1-1, with D tentatively TRBD1 (5 bases). The CDR3 length is 15 residues. Germline V gene lookup returns CDR1 MGHRA and CDR2 YSYEKL. Here the CDR3 reads CASSQADTMNAEAFF. CDR3 DNA: TGCGCCAGCAGCCAAGCGGACACCATGAACGCTGAAGCTTTCTTC.

A word on this clonotype: One end of the junction is discordant with germline, which a read error may explain. The chain has TRBV11-2 and TRBJ2-1; tentatively, D is TRBD2 (5 bases). Germline V CDR1 and CDR2: SGHAT, FQNNGV. The length of the CDR3 is 15 residues. Written as DNA, the CDR3 is TGTGCCAGCAGCTTAGGGAGGAGCTCCTACAATGGGCAGTTCTTC. Amino acid sequence: CASSLGRSSYNGQFF.

In its sample, this clonotype was seen many times. CDR3 in DNA: TGTGCCAGCAGTTCCCGGGACAGGGAATCCCAAGAGACCCAGTACTTC. Translated, it gives CASSSRDRESQETQYF. The V gene is TRBV12-3 or TRBV12-4, the J gene TRBJ2-5; 9 nucleotides match TRBD1. The length of the CDR3 is 16 residues. V shed 4 bases, J shed 1 base, and the junction held 7 bases outside the gene matches.

The genes are TRBV11-1 and TRBJ2-7, with 8 bases identical to TRBD2. This CDR3 is built from 15 residues. Germline V CDR1 and CDR2: SGHAT, FQDESV (reference sequence). CDR3 DNA sequence: TGTATCAGCAGCGCCCGGGAGGGTGATACCTACGAGCAGTACTTC. Protein product: CISSAREGDTYEQYF.

To note about this clonotype: The missing conserved phenylalanine or tryptophan at the end of this CDR3 makes a read error likely. The genes are TRBV6-5 and TRBJ1-4; D is unresolved. The CDR3 extends over 14 amino acids. Per germline, CDR1 MNHEY and CDR2 SVGAGI. Between the trimmed V and J ends, which lost 7 bases and 7 bases, there was a span of 16 bases. The CDR3 nucleotides read TGTGCCAGCAAACAAGGGCAGACCTTTGAAAAACTGTTTTCT. It yields the protein CASKQGQTFEKLFS.

The chain recombines TRBV30 with TRBJ2-5; 9 nucleotides match TRBD1. Germline V gene sequence: CDR1 GTSNPN, CDR2 SVGIG (reference sequence). Losses at the gene ends were 5 bases for V and 7 bases for J; bases not matched to a gene: 5. CDR3 length: 12 amino acids. CDR3 coding DNA: TGTGCCTGGGGACAGGGGACAGGGACCCAGTACTTC. It codes for CAWGQGTGTQYF.

Only a few counts were recorded for this clonotype. The V call is TRBV28, the J call TRBJ1-2; tentatively, D is TRBD1 (6 bases). The V end was cut by 11 bases, the J end by 3 bases, with 13 bases between. CDR1 is MDHEN and CDR2 is SYDVKM in the germline V gene. The CDR3 runs to 12 residues. CDR3 protein: CAHTGSDYGYTF. CDR3 in DNA: TGTGCCCATACAGGGTCCGACTATGGCTACACCTTC.

The count of this clonotype is one. One end of the junction is discordant with germline, which a read error may explain. V and J are TRBV20-1 and TRBJ2-5; 16 positions agree with TRBD2. Germline CDR1 reads DFQATT; CDR2 reads SNEGSKA (reference sequence). This CDR3 has 16 amino acids. The CDR3 sequence is CSASPGLAGGKEIQYF. CDR3 coding DNA: TGCAGTGCTAGTCCGGGACTAGCGGGAGGGAAGGAGATCCAGTACTTC.

The chain recombines TRBV11-2 with TRBJ2-1; D gene ambiguous. The CDR3 contains 13 residues. In germline, CDR1 is SGHAT, CDR2 FQNNGV. Trimming cost V 9 bases and J 8 bases, with 17 bases left between them. The CDR3 is CASNLNDSYEQFF. CDR3 DNA: TGTGCCAGTAACTTAAATGATTCCTATGAGCAGTTCTTC.

This clonotype was seen many times. The rearrangement links TRBV14 to TRBJ2-7, with D possibly called TRBD1 or TRBD2 (5 bases each). From germline, CDR1 is SGHDN and CDR2 FVKESK. The length of the CDR3 is 16 residues. Trimming stripped 1 base from V and 2 bases from J, with 15 bases between. The CDR3 region has the DNA TGTGCCAGCAGCCAAGGAGGGGCGGCTAATACCTACGAGCAGTACTTC. The encoded protein is CASSQGGAANTYEQYF.

This chain connects TRBV4-1 to TRBJ2-1; D is uncertain. The CDR3 has 14 amino acids. V lost 7 bases, J lost 9 bases, and 19 bases lay in between. CDR1 and CDR2 (germline): MGHRA, YSYEKL. The CDR3 nucleotides are TGCGCCAGCAACAACGATCCCCGTGGCGCTGAGCAGTTCTTC. Translating gives CASNNDPRGAEQFF.

This clonotype occurred a few times. The V gene is TRBV11-3, the J gene TRBJ1-1; no reliable D call. V was clipped by 1 base and J by 7 bases, with 10 bases between them. The germline V gene has CDR1 SGHNT and CDR2 YENEEA. The CDR3 is 13 residues long. CDR3 nucleotides: TGTGCCAGCAGCTTAGGTTTCGGCAGTGAAGCTTTCTTT. Its translation is CASSLGFGSEAFF. Full variable domain (remainder filled in from reference TRBV11-3 and TRBJ1-1): EAGVVQSPRYKIIEKKQPVAFWCNPISGHNTLYWYLQNLGQGPELLIRYENEEAVDDSQLPKDRFSAERLKGVDSTLKIQPAELGDSAVYLCASSLGFGSEAFFGQGTRLTVV.

Comments on this clonotype: This may stem from a read error, because a much larger clone lies one nucleotide away. The gene calls are TRBV14 and TRBJ1-2; D is perhaps TRBD1 (5 bases). V was trimmed by 3 bases and J by 3 bases, leaving 8 bases between them. This CDR3 region has 13 residues. Germline-derived CDR1 and CDR2 are SGHDN and FVKESK. CDR3 loop: CASSHGADYGYTF. In nucleotides, the CDR3 is TGTGCCAGCAGCCACGGGGCGGACTATGGCTACACCTTC.

Notes on this clonotype: Germline is not matched at one junction end, which may reflect a read error. The CDR3 nucleotides are TGTGCCAGCTGTCTTTGGACAGGGATGATAGCTGGGGCCAACGTCCTGAGTTTC. Amino acids: CASCLWTGMIAGANVLSF. The chain recombines TRBV6-5 with TRBJ2-6; TRBD1 agrees at 8 bases. Germline V lookup: CDR1 MNHEY, CDR2 SVGAGI. The CDR3 covers 18 residues.

V is TRBV11-2 and J is TRBJ2-1; 9 bases line up with TRBD2. Germline trimming cut 6 bases from V and 4 bases from J; bases unmatched to any gene: 13. Per germline, CDR1 SGHAT and CDR2 FQNNGV. The CDR3 has 17 amino acids. CDR3 residues: CASRFSGASGTYNEQFF. In nucleotides, the CDR3 is TGTGCCAGCAGGTTTTCGGGGGCTAGCGGGACTTACAATGAGCAGTTCTTC.

This clonotype was seen ten or more times. The J gene is TRBJ2-3, the V gene TRBV5-4; no reliable D call. CDR1 is SGHNT and CDR2 is YYREEE in the germline V gene (reference sequence). CDR3 length equals 14 residues. Trimming pared 3 bases from V and 1 base from J, leaving 9 bases between. The CDR3 loop is CASSSRQGTDTQYF. The CDR3 coding sequence is TGTGCCAGCAGCTCCAGACAAGGCACAGATACGCAGTATTTT.

The table lists this clonotype with many counts. The J gene is TRBJ1-5, the V gene TRBV7-8; D not certain. V was trimmed by 5 bases and J by 3 bases, leaving 11 bases between them. The germline CDR1 and CDR2 sequences are SGHVS and FQNEAQ. The CDR3 has 14 residues. The CDR3 nucleotides are TGTGCCAGCAGCCTTAAGGCAGCCAATCAGCCCCAGCATTTT. This codes for CASSLKAANQPQHF.

This clonotype was seen only once. A much larger clone sits a single nucleotide away, making a read error possible. This chain's CDR3 is CASSELPPHEQYF. CDR3 bases: TGTGCCAGCAGTGAACTTCCGCCTCACGAGCAGTACTTC. This chain joins TRBV6-1 and TRBJ2-7, with D unclear. Germline loops: CDR1 MNHNS, CDR2 SASEGT. CDR3 length equals 13 residues. Between the trimmed V and J ends, which lost 2 bases and 5 bases, there was a span of 10 bases.

This clonotype was seen only once. As the CDR3 is not closed by the conserved phenylalanine or tryptophan, this likely results from a read error. V is TRBV28 and J is TRBJ1-4, with D possibly TRBD1 on 6 matching bases. This CDR3 contains 15 residues. V lost 9 bases to trimming and J lost 3 bases, with 17 bases between them. The germline CDR1 and CDR2 sequences are MDHEN and SYDVKM. The CDR3 bases are TGTGCCAGTGTCTTTTCAGGGGACGCTAATGAAAAACTGTTTTCT. Protein sequence: CASVFSGDANEKLFS.